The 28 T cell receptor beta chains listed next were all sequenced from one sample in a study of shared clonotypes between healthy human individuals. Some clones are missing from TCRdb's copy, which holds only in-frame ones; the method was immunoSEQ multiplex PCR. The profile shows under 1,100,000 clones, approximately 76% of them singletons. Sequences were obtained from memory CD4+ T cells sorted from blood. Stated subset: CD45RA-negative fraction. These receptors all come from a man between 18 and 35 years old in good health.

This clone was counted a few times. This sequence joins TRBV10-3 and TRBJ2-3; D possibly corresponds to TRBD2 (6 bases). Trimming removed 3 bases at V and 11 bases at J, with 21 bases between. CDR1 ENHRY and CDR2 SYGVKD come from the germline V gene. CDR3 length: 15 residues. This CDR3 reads CAISEPKVAVALQYF. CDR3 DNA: TGTGCCATCAGTGAACCGAAGGTAGCGGTCGCATTGCAGTATTTT.

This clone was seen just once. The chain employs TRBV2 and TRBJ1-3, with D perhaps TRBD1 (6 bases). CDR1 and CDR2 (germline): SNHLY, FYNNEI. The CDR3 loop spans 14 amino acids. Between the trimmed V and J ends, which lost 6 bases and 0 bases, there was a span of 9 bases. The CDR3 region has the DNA TGTGCCAGCAGCGCGACAGGCTCTGGAAACACCATATATTTT. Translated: CASSATGSGNTIYF.

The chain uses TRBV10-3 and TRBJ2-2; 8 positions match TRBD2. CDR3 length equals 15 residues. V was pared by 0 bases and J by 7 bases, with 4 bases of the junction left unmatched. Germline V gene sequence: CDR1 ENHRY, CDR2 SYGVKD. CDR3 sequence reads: CAISESGLAGGELFF. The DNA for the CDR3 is TGTGCCATCAGTGAGTCGGGCCTAGCGGGCGGGGAGCTGTTTTTT.

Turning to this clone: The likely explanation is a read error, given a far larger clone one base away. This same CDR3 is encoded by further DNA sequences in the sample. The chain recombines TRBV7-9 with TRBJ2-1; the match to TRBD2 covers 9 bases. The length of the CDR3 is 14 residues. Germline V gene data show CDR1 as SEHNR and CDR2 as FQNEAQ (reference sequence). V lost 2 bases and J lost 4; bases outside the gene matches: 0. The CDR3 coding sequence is TGTGCCAGCAGCTTAACTAGCGGGTACAATGAGCAGTTCTTC. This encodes CASSLTSGYNEQFF.

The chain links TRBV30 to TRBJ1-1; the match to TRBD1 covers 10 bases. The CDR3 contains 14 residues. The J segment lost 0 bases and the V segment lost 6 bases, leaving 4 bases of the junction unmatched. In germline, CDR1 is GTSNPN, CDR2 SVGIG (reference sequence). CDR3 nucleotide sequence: TGTGCCTGCCGGGACAGGGGAATGAACACTGAAGCTTTCTTT. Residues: CACRDRGMNTEAFF. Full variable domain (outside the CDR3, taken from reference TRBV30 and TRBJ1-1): SQTIHQWPATLVQPVGSPLSLECTVEGTSNPNLYWYRQAAGRGLQLLFYSVGIGQISSEVPQNLSASRPQDRQFILSSKKLLLSDSGFYLCACRDRGMNTEAFFGQGTRLTVV.

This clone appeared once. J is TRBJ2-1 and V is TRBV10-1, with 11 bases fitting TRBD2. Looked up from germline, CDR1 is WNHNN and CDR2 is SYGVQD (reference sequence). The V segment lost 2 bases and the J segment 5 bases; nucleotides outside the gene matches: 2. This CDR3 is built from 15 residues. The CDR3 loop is CASSERLAGNNEQFF. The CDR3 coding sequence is TGCGCCAGCAGTGAGAGACTAGCGGGGAACAATGAGCAGTTCTTC.

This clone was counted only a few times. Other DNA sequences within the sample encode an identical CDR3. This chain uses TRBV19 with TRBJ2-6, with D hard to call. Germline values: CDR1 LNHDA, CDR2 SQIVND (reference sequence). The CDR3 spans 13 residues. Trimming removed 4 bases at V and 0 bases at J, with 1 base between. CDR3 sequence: CASSSSGANVLTF. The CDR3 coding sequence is TGTGCCAGTAGTAGCTCTGGGGCCAACGTCCTGACTTTC. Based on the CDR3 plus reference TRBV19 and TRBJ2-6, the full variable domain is DGGITQSPKYLFRKEGQNVTLSCEQNLNHDAMYWYRQDPGQGLRLIYYSQIVNDFQKGDIAEGYSVSREKKESFPLTVTSAQKNPTAFYLCASSSSGANVLTFGAGSRLTVL.

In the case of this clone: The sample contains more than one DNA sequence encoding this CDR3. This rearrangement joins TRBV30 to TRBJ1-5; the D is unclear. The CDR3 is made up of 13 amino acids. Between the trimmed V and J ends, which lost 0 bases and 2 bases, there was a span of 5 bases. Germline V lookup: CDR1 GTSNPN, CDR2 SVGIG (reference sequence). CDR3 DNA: TGTGCCTGGAGTGTTGCCCGCAATCAGCCCCAGCATTTT. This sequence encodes CAWSVARNQPQHF.

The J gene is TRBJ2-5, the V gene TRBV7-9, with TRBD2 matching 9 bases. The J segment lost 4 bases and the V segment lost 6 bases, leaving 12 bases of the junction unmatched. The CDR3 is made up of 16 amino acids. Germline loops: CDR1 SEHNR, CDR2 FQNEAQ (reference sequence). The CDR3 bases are TGTGCCAGCAGACTAGGGACTAGCTTCCTCCCAGAGACCCAGTACTTC. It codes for CASRLGTSFLPETQYF.

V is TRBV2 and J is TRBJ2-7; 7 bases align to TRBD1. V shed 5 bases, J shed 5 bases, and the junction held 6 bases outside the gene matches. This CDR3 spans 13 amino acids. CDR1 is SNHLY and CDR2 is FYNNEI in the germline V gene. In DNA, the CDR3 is TGTGCCAGCAGTAGACAGGGAAAGGACGAGCAGTACTTC. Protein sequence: CASSRQGKDEQYF.

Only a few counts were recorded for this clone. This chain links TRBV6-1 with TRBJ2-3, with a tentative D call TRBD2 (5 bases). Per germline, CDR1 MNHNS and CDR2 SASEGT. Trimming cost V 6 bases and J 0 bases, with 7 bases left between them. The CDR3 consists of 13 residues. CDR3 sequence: CASRGRSTDTQYF. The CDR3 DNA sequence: TGTGCCAGCAGGGGGAGAAGCACAGATACGCAGTATTTT.

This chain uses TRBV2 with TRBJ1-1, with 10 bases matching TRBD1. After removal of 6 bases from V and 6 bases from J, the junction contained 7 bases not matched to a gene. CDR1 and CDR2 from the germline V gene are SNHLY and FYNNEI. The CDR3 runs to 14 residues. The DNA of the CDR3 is TGTGCCAGCAGGAGGACAGGGGGTAGACCTGAAGCTTTCTTT. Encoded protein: CASRRTGGRPEAFF.

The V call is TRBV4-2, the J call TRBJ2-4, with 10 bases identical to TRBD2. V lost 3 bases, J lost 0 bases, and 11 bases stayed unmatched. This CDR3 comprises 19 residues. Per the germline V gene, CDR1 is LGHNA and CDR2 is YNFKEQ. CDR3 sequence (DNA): TGTGCCAGCAGCCACGACAGCGGGGGGGCCGATTTAGCCAAAAACATTCAGTACTTC. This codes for CASSHDSGGADLAKNIQYF.

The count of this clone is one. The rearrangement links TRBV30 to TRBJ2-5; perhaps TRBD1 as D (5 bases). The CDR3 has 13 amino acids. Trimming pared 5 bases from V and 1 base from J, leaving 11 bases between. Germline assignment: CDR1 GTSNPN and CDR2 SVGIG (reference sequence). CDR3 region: CAWGASVQETQYF. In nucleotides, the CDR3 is TGTGCCTGGGGGGCATCCGTCCAAGAGACCCAGTACTTC.

As DNA, the CDR3 is TGTGCCAGCAGCTTGGTAGGGGGCCCCTATGGCTACACCTTC. Translation: CASSLVGGPYGYTF. This chain links TRBV5-6 with TRBJ1-2; 7 nucleotides match TRBD1. The CDR3 consists of 14 residues. The V segment lost 0 bases and the J segment 4 bases; nucleotides outside the gene matches: 3. CDR1 and CDR2 from the germline V gene are SGHDT and YYEEEE.

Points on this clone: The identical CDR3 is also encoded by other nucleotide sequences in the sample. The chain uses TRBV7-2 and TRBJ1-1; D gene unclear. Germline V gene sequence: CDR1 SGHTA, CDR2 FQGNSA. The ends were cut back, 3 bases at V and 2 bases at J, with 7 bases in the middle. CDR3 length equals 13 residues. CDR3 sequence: CASSLQPNTEAFF. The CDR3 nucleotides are TGTGCCAGCAGCTTGCAGCCTAACACTGAAGCTTTCTTT.

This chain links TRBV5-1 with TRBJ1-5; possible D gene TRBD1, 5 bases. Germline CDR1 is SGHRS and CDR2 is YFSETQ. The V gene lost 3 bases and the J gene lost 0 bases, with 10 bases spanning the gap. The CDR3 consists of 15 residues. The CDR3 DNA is TGCGCCAGCAGCTGGGACGGTACTAGCAATCAGCCCCAGCATTTT. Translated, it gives CASSWDGTSNQPQHF.

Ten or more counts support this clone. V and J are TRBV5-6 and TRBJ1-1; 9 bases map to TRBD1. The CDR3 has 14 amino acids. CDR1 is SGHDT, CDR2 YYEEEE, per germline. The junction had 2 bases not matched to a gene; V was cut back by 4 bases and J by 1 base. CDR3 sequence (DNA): TGTGCCAGCAGCAGGGGACAGGGGAACACTGAAGCTTTCTTT. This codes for CASSRGQGNTEAFF.

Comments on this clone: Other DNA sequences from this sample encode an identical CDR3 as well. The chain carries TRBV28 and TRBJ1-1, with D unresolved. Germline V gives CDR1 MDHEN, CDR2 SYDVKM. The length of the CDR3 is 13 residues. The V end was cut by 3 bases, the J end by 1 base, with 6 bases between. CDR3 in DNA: TGTGCCAGCAGTTTCCGGCGGAACACTGAAGCTTTCTTT. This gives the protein CASSFRRNTEAFF. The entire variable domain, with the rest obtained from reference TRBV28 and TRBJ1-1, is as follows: DVKVTQSSRYLVKRTGEKVFLECVQDMDHENMFWYRQDPGLGLRLIYFSYDVKMKEKGDIPEGYSVSREKKERFSLILESASTNQTSMYLCASSFRRNTEAFFGQGTRLTVV.

The chain's CDR3 is CASSPPGQGRTDTQYF. The CDR3 nucleotides are TGTGCCAGCTCACCACCGGGACAGGGTAGGACAGATACGCAGTATTTT. The chain uses TRBV18 and TRBJ2-3; 9 nucleotides match TRBD1. The ends lost 0 bases at V and 3 bases at J; junction bases unmatched: 4. The CDR3 consists of 16 residues. Per germline, CDR1 KGHSH and CDR2 LQKENI.

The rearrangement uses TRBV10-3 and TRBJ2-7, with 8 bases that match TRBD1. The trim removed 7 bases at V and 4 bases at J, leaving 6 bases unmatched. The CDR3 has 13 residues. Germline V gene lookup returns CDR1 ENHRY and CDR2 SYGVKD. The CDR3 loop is CAINPTGEYEQYF. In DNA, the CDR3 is TGTGCCATCAACCCGACAGGGGAGTACGAGCAGTACTTC.

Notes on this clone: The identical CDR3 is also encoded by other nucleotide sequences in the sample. The CDR3 loop is CASSPGTSGYNEQFF. The CDR3 DNA is TGTGCCAGCTCACCCGGGACTAGCGGCTACAATGAGCAGTTCTTC. V and J are TRBV18 and TRBJ2-1, with 11 bases identical to TRBD2. The CDR3 has 15 amino acids. Germline CDR1 is KGHSH and CDR2 is LQKENI. Unmatched junction bases numbered 1, after V lost 3 bases and J lost 3 bases.

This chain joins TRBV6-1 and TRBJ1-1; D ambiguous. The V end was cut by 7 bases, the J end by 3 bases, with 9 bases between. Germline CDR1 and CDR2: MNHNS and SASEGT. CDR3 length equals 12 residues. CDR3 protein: CASTPRYTEAFF. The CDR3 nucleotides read TGTGCCAGCACTCCACGGTACACTGAAGCTTTCTTT.

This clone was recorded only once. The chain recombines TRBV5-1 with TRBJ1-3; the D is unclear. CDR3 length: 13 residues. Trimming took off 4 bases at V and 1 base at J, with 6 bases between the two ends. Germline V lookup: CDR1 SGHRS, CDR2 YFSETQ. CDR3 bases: TGCGCCAGCAGCCCCGCTTCTGGAAACACCATATATTTT. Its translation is CASSPASGNTIYF. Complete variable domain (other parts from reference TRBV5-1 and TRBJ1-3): KAGVTQTPRYLIKTRGQQVTLSCSPISGHRSVSWYQQTPGQGLQFLFEYFSETQRNKGNFPGRFSGRQFSNSRSEMNVSTLELGDSALYLCASSPASGNTIYFGEGSWLTVV.

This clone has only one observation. Here the CDR3 reads CASSRVLSGRGTEAFF. The CDR3 DNA is TGCGCCAGCAGCAGGGTACTGTCGGGGAGAGGAACTGAAGCTTTCTTT. The chain recombines TRBV5-1 with TRBJ1-1; no definite D call. There are 16 residues in the CDR3. The V gene's germline CDR1 is SGHRS and CDR2 YFSETQ. V lost 4 bases to trimming and J lost 5 bases, with 21 bases between them.

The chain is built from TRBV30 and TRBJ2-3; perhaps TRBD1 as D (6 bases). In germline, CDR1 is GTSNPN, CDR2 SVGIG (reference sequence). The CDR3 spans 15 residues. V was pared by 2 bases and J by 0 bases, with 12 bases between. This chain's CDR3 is CAWSLQGSSTDTQYF. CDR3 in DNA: TGTGCCTGGAGTCTACAGGGCTCTAGCACAGATACGCAGTATTTT.

The CDR3: CASSVELPRPTDTQYF. CDR3 bases: TGCGCCAGCAGCGTTGAGCTACCCCGACCCACAGATACGCAGTATTTT. The chain uses TRBV5-1 and TRBJ2-3; D gene ambiguous. The CDR3 contains 16 residues. Germline V gene lookup returns CDR1 SGHRS and CDR2 YFSETQ. Between the trimmed V and J ends, which lost 4 bases and 2 bases, there was a span of 17 bases.

The CDR3 here is CASSPLQGIGTEAFF. CDR3 in DNA: TGTGCCAGCAGCCCCCTACAGGGAATTGGTACTGAAGCTTTCTTT. V usage is TRBV7-2 and J usage is TRBJ1-1; D is perhaps TRBD1 (6 bases). The CDR3 sequence is 15 residues long. The germline V and J ends were trimmed by 5 bases and 5 bases, with 18 bases remaining between them. Germline values: CDR1 SGHTA, CDR2 FQGNSA.